The 18 T cell receptor beta chains in this list originate from one sample, sequenced in a study of STAT5B mutations in CD4+ large granular lymphocyte leukemia. Measured with immunoSEQ multiplex PCR; TCRdb has only the in-frame clones, and not every one. The sample yields approximately 32,000 clones, 69% seen once. Sequencing used CD4+ T cells from blood buffy coats. These TCRs come from a human donor in good health.

This clone was counted between two and nine times. The V call is TRBV30, the J call TRBJ2-5; D remains ambiguous. V lost 0 bases to trimming and J lost 2 bases, with 4 bases between them. The CDR3 is 12 residues long. Germline V lookup: CDR1 GTSNPN, CDR2 SVGIG (reference sequence). The CDR3: CAWSVSQETQYF. The CDR3 bases are TGTGCCTGGAGTGTTAGTCAAGAGACCCAGTACTTC.

This chain's CDR3 is CASSVSARAEAFF. In DNA, the CDR3 is TGTGCCAGCAGCGTATCTGCGCGGGCTGAAGCTTTCTTT. The J gene is TRBJ1-1, the V gene TRBV9; the D is unclear. V shed 1 base and J shed 6 bases, with 10 bases lying between them. Germline V lookup: CDR1 SGDLS, CDR2 YYNGEE. The CDR3 covers 13 residues. The full variable domain, completed using reference TRBV9 and TRBJ1-1, is DSGVTQTPKHLITATGQRVTLRCSPRSGDLSVYWYQQSLDQGLQFLIQYYNGEERAKGNILERFSAQQFPDLHSELNLSSLELGDSALYFCASSVSARAEAFFGQGTRLTVV.

This chain uses TRBV10-1 with TRBJ2-3; TRBD2 matches 10 bases. Trimming took 6 bases from V and 2 from J; bases not matched to a gene: 14. Germline assignment: CDR1 WNHNN and CDR2 SYGVQD (reference sequence). The CDR3 has 18 amino acids. The CDR3 spells CASSPFPLLAGFTDTQYF. The CDR3 bases are TGCGCCAGCAGCCCCTTCCCCTTACTAGCGGGGTTCACAGATACGCAGTATTTT.

This clone was counted a few times. The rearrangement uses TRBV18 and TRBJ2-2; TRBD1 is a possible D gene (6 bases). Trimming left V 0 bases short and J 6 bases short, with 26 bases between. The germline V gene has CDR1 KGHSH and CDR2 LQKENI. The CDR3 extends over 20 amino acids. The CDR3 is CASSPPVQGTPGRIAGELFF. The CDR3 nucleotides are TGTGCCAGCTCACCACCGGTTCAGGGGACCCCGGGGAGAATAGCCGGGGAGCTGTTTTTT.

The V and J genes are TRBV10-3 and TRBJ2-7; TRBD1 aligns across 9 bases. Germline CDR1 is ENHRY and CDR2 is SYGVKD. V was clipped by 6 bases and J by 3 bases; unmatched bases: 3. The CDR3 spans 13 residues. CDR3 in DNA: TGTGCCATCAGCGGGACAGGGCTCTACGAGCAGTACTTC. It yields the protein CAISGTGLYEQYF.

V usage is TRBV7-2 and J usage is TRBJ1-6; TRBD1 matches at 8 bases. Germline V CDR1 and CDR2: SGHTA, FQGNSA. Trimming took 7 bases from V and 10 from J; bases not matched to a gene: 6. The CDR3 covers 13 residues. The CDR3 reads CASTTGARSPLHF. CDR3 DNA: TGTGCCAGCACGACAGGGGCGAGGTCACCCCTCCACTTT. Based on the CDR3 plus reference TRBV7-2 and TRBJ1-6, the full variable domain is GAGVSQSPSNKVTEKGKDVELRCDPISGHTALYWYRQSLGQGLEFLIYFQGNSAPDKSGLPSDRFSAERTGGSVSTLTIQRTQQEDSAVYLCASTTGARSPLHFGNGTRLTVT.

The rearrangement uses TRBV5-6 and TRBJ1-1; D not certain. This CDR3 has 12 residues. V was cut by 1 base and J by 1 base, with 2 bases left in between. CDR1 and CDR2 (germline): SGHDT, YYEEEE. CDR3 coding DNA: TGTGCCAGCAGCTTGTGGAACACTGAAGCTTTCTTT. Encoded protein: CASSLWNTEAFF.

The chain employs TRBV7-2 and TRBJ2-7; TRBD2 aligns across 8 bases. The CDR3 is 15 amino acids. Germline CDR1 SGHTA, CDR2 FQGNSA. The V segment lost 1 base and the J segment 6 bases; nucleotides outside the gene matches: 8. The CDR3 nucleotides read TGTGCCAGCAGCTTAGAGCGGGGGCTCCTTGGCGAGCAGTACTTC. Residues: CASSLERGLLGEQYF.

The chain recombines TRBV5-1 with TRBJ2-7, with D tentatively TRBD1 (6 bases). V lost 4 bases to trimming and J lost 7 bases, with 15 bases between them. This CDR3 contains 13 residues. The germline V gene encodes CDR1 SGHRS and CDR2 YFSETQ. DNA of the CDR3: TGCGCCAGCAGCGGAACAGGGTCGTGGGAGCAGTACTTC. Encoded protein: CASSGTGSWEQYF. Looking up the rest from reference TRBV5-1 and TRBJ2-7 gives the full variable domain: KAGVTQTPRYLIKTRGQQVTLSCSPISGHRSVSWYQQTPGQGLQFLFEYFSETQRNKGNFPGRFSGRQFSNSRSEMNVSTLELGDSALYLCASSGTGSWEQYFGPGTRLTVT.

The V and J genes are TRBV5-5 and TRBJ1-6; possibly TRBD1 for D (6 bases). This CDR3 comprises 17 residues. Trimming removed 2 bases from V and 9 bases from J, with 21 bases in between. Germline assignment: CDR1 SGHKS and CDR2 YYEKEE (reference sequence). CDR3 sequence: CASSLTVQGQGISPLHF. Here the CDR3 DNA reads TGTGCCAGCAGCTTAACCGTACAGGGTCAAGGGATTTCACCCCTCCACTTT. The whole variable domain, filled in from reference TRBV5-5 and TRBJ1-6, reads DAGVTQSPTHLIKTRGQQVTLRCSPISGHKSVSWYQQVLGQGPQFIFQYYEKEERGRGNFPDRFSARQFPNYSSELNVNALLLGDSALYLCASSLTVQGQGISPLHFGNGTRLTVT.

The chain carries TRBV21-1 and TRBJ2-5. TRBV21-1 is assigned pseudogene status. The CDR3 is 15 residues long. For the CDR3, the DNA is TGTGCCAGCAGCAACCCTCCGAGTACATCAGAGACCCAGTACTTC. The encoded protein is CASSNPPSTSETQYF.

The chain carries TRBV2 and TRBJ2-3, with TRBD1 as a possible D gene (6 bases). Trimming took off 7 bases at V and 5 bases at J, with 13 bases between the two ends. This CDR3 spans 13 amino acids. In germline, CDR1 is SNHLY, CDR2 FYNNEI. The CDR3 loop is CASNLGAIDTQYF. The CDR3 DNA reads as TGTGCCAGCAACCTGGGGGCAATAGATACGCAGTATTTT.

The rearrangement uses TRBV7-2 and TRBJ2-5; D is uncertain. Looked up from germline, CDR1 is SGHTA and CDR2 is FQGNSA. The CDR3 loop spans 13 amino acids. V lost 3 bases and J 1 base, leaving 6 bases between the germline ends. CDR3 nucleotides: TGTGCCAGCAGCTTCTCCGCCCAAGAGACCCAGTACTTC. Its protein product is CASSFSAQETQYF.

This sequence joins TRBV7-2 and TRBJ2-7; D is ambiguous. Trimming removed 6 bases from V and 3 bases from J, with 12 bases in between. The CDR3 covers 13 residues. Looked up from germline, CDR1 is SGHTA and CDR2 is FQGNSA. This CDR3 reads CASRDGAFYEQYF. The CDR3 DNA reads TGTGCCAGCAGGGACGGCGCCTTCTACGAGCAGTACTTC.

The table lists this clone with a few counts. The genes are TRBV27 and TRBJ2-1; D is unresolved. V shed 5 bases and J shed 8 bases, with 10 bases lying between them. CDR1 and CDR2 (germline): MNHEY, SMNVEV (reference sequence). The length of the CDR3 is 12 residues. CDR3 coding DNA: TGTGCCAGCAGTCGGACGGGCCATGAGCAGTTCTTC. Its protein is CASSRTGHEQFF.

As DNA, the CDR3 is TGTGCCAGCAGCCCGGACAGGGGCTACGAGCAGTACTTC. Protein sequence: CASSPDRGYEQYF. V and J are TRBV5-4 and TRBJ2-7; 9 positions match TRBD1. The germline V gene has CDR1 SGHNT and CDR2 YYREEE (reference sequence). The J segment lost 3 bases and the V segment lost 4 bases, leaving 2 bases of the junction unmatched. CDR3 length: 13 amino acids.

The J gene is TRBJ2-1, the V gene TRBV18; the D gene is possibly TRBD2 (6 bases). The germline gives CDR1 KGHSH, CDR2 LQKENI. The CDR3 spans 12 residues. V gave up 4 bases and J gave up 9 bases, with 10 bases separating them. CDR3 coding DNA: TGTGCCAGCTCACTGGGGGGAATTGAGCAGTTCTTC. The encoded protein is CASSLGGIEQFF.

V gene TRBV2 combines with J gene TRBJ2-7; TRBD1 agrees at 12 bases. Germline CDR1 SNHLY, CDR2 FYNNEI. Trimming cost V 0 bases and J 7 bases; bases outside gene matches: 7. The CDR3 covers 16 residues. The CDR3 sequence is CASSEAPGQGAREQYF. Written as DNA, the CDR3 is TGTGCCAGCAGTGAAGCGCCGGGACAGGGGGCCAGGGAGCAGTACTTC.